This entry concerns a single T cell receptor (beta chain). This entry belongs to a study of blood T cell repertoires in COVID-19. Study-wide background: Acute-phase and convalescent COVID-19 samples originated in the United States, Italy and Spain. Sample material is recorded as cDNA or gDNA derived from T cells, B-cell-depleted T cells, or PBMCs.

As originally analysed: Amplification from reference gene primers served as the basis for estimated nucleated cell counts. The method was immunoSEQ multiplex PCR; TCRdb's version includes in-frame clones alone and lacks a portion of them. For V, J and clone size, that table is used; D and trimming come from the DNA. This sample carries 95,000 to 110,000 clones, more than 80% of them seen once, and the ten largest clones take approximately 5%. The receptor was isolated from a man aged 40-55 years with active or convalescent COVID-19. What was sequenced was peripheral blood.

This chain's CDR3 is CASSQDFSTSGYNEQFF. For the CDR3, the DNA is TGTGCCAGCAGCCAAGATTTTAGTACTAGCGGATACAATGAGCAGTTCTTC. The chain combines TRBV4-2 with TRBJ2-1; 8 positions match TRBD2. V was pared by 0 bases and J by 4 bases, with 8 bases of the junction left unmatched. This CDR3 contains 17 residues. Germline V gene lookup returns CDR1 LGHNA and CDR2 YNFKEQ.